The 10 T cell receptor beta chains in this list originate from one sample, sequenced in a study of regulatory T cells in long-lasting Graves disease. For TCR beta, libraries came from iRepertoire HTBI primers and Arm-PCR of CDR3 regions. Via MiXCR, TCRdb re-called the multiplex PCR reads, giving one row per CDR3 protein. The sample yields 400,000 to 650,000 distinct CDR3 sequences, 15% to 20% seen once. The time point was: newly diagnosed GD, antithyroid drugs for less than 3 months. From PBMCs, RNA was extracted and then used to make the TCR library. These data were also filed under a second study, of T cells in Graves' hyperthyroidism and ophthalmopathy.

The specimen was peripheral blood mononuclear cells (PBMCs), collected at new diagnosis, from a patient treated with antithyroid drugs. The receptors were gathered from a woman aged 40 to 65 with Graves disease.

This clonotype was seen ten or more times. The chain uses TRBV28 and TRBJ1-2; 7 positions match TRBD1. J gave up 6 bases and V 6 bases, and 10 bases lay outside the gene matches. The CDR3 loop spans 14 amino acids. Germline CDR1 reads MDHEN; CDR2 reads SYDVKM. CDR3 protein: CASRKTQGMHGYTF. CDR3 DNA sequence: TGTGCCAGCAGGAAAACACAGGGGATGCATGGCTACACCTTC.

The CDR3 sequence: CASSPGQSSGNTIYF. The DNA of the CDR3 is TGTGCCAGCAGCCCAGGACAAAGCTCTGGAAACACCATATATTTT. The J gene is TRBJ1-3, the V gene TRBV13, with D perhaps TRBD1 (5 bases). CDR1 and CDR2 from the germline V gene are PRHDT and FYEKMQ (reference sequence). The CDR3 runs to 15 residues. Trimming cost V 5 bases and J 0 bases, with 11 bases left between them.

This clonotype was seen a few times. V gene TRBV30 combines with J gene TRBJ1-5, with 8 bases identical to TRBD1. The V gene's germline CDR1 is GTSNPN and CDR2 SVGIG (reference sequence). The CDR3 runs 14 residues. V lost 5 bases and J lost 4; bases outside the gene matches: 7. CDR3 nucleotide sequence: TGTGCCTGGGGGGGACAGGATTTGAATCAGCCCCAGCATTTT. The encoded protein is CAWGGQDLNQPQHF.

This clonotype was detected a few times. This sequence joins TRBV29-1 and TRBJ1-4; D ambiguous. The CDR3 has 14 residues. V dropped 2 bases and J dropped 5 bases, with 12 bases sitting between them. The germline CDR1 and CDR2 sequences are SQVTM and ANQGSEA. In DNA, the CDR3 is TGCAGCGTTGAATTGGCAGTAGGAAATGAAAAACTGTTTTTT. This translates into CSVELAVGNEKLFF.

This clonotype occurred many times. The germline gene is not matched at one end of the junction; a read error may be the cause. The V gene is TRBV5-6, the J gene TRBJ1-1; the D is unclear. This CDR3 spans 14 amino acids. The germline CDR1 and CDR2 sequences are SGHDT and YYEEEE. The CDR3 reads CASSLEGWDTEAFF. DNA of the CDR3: TGCGCCAGCAGCTTGGAAGGGTGGGACACTGAAGCTTTCTTT. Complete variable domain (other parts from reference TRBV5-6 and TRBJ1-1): DAGVTQSPTHLIKTRGQQVTLRCSPKSGHDTVSWYQQALGQGPQFIFQYYEEEERQRGNFPDRFSGHQFPNYSSELNVNALLLGDSALYLCASSLEGWDTEAFFGQGTRLTVV.

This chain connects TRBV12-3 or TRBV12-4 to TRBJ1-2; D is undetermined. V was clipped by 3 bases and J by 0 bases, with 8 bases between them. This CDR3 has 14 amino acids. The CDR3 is CASSLGFSNYGYTF. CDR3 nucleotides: TGTGCCAGCAGTTTGGGGTTCTCTAACTATGGCTACACCTTC.

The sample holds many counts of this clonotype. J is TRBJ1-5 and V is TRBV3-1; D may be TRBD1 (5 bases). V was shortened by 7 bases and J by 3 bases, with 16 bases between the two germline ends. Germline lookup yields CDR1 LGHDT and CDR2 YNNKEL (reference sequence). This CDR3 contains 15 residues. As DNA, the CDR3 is TGTGCCAGCACCCTCGGGACGGGACTCAATCAGCCCCAGCATTTT. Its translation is CASTLGTGLNQPQHF.

The CDR3 DNA reads TGTGCCAGTAGTATAGATCAGGCCGTGGGGGGCCGGGAGCTGTTTTTT. Its translation: CASSIDQAVGGRELFF. The chain joins TRBV19 to TRBJ2-2; either TRBD1 or TRBD2 may fit D (6 bases each). The CDR3 covers 16 residues. Trimming left V 0 bases short and J 9 bases short, with 17 bases between. Germline loops: CDR1 LNHDA, CDR2 SQIVND (reference sequence).

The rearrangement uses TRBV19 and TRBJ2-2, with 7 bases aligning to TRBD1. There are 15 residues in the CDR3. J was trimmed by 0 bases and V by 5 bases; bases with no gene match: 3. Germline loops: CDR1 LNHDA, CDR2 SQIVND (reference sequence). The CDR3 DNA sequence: TGTGCCAGTAGTGGACAGGCCACGAACACCGGGGAGCTGTTTTTT. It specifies CASSGQATNTGELFF.

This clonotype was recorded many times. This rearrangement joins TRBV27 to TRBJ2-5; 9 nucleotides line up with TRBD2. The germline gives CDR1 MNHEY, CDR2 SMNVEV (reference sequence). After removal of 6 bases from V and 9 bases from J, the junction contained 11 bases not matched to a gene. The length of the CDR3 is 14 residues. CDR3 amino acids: CASRASGVWVAQYF. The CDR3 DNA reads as TGTGCCAGCAGGGCTAGCGGGGTGTGGGTGGCCCAGTACTTC.